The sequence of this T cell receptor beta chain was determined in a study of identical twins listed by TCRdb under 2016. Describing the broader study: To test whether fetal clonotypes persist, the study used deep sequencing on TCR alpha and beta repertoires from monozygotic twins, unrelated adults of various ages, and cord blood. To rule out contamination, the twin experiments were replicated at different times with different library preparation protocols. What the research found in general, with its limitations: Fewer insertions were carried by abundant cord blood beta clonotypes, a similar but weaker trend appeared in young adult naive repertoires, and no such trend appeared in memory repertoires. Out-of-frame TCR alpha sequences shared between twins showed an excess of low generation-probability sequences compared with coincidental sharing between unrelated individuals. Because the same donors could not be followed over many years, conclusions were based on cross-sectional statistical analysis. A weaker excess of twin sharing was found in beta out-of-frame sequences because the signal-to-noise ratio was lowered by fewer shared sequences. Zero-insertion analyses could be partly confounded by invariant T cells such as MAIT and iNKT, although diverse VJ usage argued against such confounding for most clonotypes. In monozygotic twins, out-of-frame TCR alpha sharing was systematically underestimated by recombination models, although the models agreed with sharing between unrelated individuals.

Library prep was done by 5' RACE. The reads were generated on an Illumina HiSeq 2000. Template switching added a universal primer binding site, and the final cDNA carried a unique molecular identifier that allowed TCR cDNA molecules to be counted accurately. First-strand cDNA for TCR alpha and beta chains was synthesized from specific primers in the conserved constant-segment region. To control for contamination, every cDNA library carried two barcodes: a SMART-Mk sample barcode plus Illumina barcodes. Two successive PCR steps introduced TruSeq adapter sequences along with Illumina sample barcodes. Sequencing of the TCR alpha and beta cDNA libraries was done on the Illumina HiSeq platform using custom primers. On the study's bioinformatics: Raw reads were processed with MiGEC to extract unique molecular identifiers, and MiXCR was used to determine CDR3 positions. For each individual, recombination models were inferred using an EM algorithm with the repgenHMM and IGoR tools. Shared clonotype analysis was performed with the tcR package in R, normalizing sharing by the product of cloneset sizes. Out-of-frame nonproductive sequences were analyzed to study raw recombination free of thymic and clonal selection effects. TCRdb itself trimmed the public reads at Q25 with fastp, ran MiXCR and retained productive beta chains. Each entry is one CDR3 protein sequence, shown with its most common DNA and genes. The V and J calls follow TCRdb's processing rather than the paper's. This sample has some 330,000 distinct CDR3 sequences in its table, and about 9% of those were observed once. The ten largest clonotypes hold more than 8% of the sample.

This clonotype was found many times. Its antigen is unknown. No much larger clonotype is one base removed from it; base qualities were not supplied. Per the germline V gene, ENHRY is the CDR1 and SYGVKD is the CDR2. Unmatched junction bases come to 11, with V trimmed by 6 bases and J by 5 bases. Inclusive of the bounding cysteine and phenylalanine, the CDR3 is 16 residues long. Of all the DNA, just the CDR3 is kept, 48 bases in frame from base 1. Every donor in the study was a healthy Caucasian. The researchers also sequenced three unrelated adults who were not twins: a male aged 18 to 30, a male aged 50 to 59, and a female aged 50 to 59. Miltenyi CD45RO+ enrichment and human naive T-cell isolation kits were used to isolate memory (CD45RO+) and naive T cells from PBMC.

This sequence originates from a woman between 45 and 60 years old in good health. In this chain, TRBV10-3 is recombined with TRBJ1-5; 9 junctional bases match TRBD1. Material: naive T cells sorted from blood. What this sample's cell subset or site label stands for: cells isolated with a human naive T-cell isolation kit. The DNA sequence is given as TGTGCCATCAGCTCCGGGACAGGGAGCGGGGATCAGCCCCAGCATTTT. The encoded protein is CAISSGTGSGDQPQHF.